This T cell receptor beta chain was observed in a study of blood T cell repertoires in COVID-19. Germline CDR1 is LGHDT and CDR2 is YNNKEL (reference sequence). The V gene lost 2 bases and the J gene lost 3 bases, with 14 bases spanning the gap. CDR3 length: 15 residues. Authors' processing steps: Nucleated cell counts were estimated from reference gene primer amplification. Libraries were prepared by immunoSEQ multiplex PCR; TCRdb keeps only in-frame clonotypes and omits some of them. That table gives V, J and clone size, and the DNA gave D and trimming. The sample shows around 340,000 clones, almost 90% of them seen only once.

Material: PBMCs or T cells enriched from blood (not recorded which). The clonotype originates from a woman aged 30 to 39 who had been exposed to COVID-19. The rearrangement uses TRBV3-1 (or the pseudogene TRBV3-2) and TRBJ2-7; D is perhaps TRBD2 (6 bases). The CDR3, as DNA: TGTGCCAGCAGCCAACGTGTGGGAGGTGGCTACGAGCAGTACTTC. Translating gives CASSQRVGGGYEQYF.